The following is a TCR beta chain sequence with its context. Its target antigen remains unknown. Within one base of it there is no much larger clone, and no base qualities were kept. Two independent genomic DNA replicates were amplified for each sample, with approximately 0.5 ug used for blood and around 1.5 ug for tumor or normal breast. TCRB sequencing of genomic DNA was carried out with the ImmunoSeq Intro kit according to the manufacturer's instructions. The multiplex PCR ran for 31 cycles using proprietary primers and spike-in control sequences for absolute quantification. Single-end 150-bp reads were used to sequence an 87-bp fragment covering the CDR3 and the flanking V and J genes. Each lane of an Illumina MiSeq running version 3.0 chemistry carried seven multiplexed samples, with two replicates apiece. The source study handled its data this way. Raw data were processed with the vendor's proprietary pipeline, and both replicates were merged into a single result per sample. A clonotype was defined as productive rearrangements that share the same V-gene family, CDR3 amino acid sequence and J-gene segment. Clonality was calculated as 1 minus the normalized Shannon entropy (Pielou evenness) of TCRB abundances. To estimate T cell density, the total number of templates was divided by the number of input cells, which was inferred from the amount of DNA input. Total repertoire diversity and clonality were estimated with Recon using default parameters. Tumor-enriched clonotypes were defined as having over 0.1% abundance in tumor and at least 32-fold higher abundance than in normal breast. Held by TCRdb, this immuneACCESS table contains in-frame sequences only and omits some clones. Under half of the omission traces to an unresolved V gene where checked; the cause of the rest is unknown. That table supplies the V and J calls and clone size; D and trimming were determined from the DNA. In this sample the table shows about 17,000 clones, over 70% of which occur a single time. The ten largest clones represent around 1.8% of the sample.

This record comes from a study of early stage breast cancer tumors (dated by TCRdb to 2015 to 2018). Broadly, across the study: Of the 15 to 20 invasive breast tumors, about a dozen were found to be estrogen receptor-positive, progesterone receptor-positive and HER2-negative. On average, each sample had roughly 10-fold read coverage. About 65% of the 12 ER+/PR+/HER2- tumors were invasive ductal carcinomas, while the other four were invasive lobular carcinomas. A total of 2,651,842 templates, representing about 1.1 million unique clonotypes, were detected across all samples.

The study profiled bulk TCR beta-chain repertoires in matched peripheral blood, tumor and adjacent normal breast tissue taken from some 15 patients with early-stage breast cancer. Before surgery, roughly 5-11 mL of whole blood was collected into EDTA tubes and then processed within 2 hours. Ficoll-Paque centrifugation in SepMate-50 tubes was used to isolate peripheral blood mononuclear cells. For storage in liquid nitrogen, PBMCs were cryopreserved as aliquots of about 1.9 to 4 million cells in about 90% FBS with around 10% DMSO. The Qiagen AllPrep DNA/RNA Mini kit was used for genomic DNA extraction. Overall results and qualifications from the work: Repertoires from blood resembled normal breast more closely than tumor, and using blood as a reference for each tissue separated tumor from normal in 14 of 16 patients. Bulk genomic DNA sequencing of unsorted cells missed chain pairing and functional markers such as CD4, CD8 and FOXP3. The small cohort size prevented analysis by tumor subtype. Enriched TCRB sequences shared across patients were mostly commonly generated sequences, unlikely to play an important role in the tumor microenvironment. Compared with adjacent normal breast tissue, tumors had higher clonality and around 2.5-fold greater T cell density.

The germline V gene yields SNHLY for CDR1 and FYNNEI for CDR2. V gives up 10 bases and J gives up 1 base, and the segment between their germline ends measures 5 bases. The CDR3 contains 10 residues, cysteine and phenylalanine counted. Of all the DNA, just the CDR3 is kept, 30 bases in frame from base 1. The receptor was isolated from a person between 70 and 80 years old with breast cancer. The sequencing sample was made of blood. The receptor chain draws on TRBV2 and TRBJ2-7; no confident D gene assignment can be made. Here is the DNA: TGTGCCATCGGGTCCTACGAGCAGTACTTC. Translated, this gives CAIGSYEQYF.